Each of the 18 T cell receptor beta chains below was sequenced from the same sample in a study of cytomegalovirus exposure and HLA in healthy donors. 13 Jbeta primers and 60 Vbeta primers were used for the PCR. Using immunoSEQ multiplex PCR, the repertoire was profiled, and TCRdb retains in-frame clones only, with some absent. The table records about 210,000 clones, around 80% of them present only once. Sequencing was carried out using PBMCs. These receptor sequences come from a man aged 35 to 55 in good health and CMV-seropositive.

DNA of the CDR3: TGTGCCAGCAGCATCCTTCTAGCGGGAGGTGGCACAGATACGCAGTATTTT. It yields the protein CASSILLAGGGTDTQYF. This rearrangement joins TRBV9 to TRBJ2-3, with 11 bases identical to TRBD2. CDR1 is SGDLS, CDR2 YYNGEE, per germline. There are 17 residues in the CDR3. Unmatched junction bases numbered 8, after V lost 4 bases and J lost 1 base.

The chain combines TRBV5-1 with TRBJ1-3; no clear D gene. V lost 0 bases, J lost 0 bases, and 13 bases lay in between. The CDR3 is 17 amino acids. CDR1 SGHRS and CDR2 YFSETQ come from the germline V gene. Written as DNA, the CDR3 is TGCGCCAGCAGCTTGGCCGGCGGCAAAAACTCTGGAAACACCATATATTTT. It translates to CASSLAGGKNSGNTIYF.

This chain joins TRBV13 and TRBJ2-4; 8 positions agree with TRBD2. The V gene end was trimmed by 0 bases and the J gene end by 8 bases; junction bases not matched to a gene: 15. The germline CDR1 and CDR2 sequences are PRHDT and FYEKMQ (reference sequence). This CDR3 is built from 18 residues. The CDR3: CASSLGTLEAGEGDIQYF. In nucleotides, the CDR3 is TGTGCCAGCAGCTTAGGCACCCTTGAAGCGGGAGAAGGAGACATTCAGTACTTC.

The chain combines TRBV9 with TRBJ2-1; possibly TRBD2 for D (5 bases). The ends were cut back, 0 bases at V and 4 bases at J, with 8 bases in the middle. The germline CDR1 and CDR2 sequences are SGDLS and YYNGEE. CDR3 length: 14 amino acids. The CDR3 region has the DNA TGTGCCAGCAGCGTAGACGGGGTGTACAATGAGCAGTTCTTC. It translates to CASSVDGVYNEQFF.

The chain employs TRBV27 and TRBJ1-1, with 9 bases identical to TRBD1. Germline values: CDR1 MNHEY, CDR2 SMNVEV (reference sequence). This CDR3 comprises 15 residues. The V segment lost 4 bases and the J segment 2 bases; nucleotides outside the gene matches: 5. Written as DNA, the CDR3 is TGTGCCAGCAGTTCTACAGGGGGCGGTAACACTGAAGCTTTCTTT. Its translation is CASSSTGGGNTEAFF.

CDR3 sequence: CASRTGTSGSDEQFF. The CDR3 region has the DNA TGTGCCAGCAGGACCGGGACTAGCGGGAGCGATGAGCAGTTCTTC. The chain recombines TRBV2 with TRBJ2-1; 14 bases are shared with TRBD2. CDR3 length: 15 residues. V gave up 6 bases and J gave up 8 bases; unmatched junction bases: 6. The germline gives CDR1 SNHLY, CDR2 FYNNEI. Using reference TRBV2 and TRBJ2-1 for the parts outside the CDR3, the full variable domain is EPEVTQTPSHQVTQMGQEVILRCVPISNHLYFYWYRQILGQKVEFLVSFYNNEISEKSEIFDDQFSVERPDGSNFTLKIRSTKLEDSAMYFCASRTGTSGSDEQFFGPGTRLTVL.

This rearrangement joins TRBV6-5 to TRBJ1-4; perhaps TRBD1 as D (6 bases). The germline V gene has CDR1 MNHEY and CDR2 SVGAGI. The V and J ends lost 6 bases and 7 bases respectively, with 15 bases between them. This CDR3 is built from 14 residues. Here the CDR3 DNA reads TGTGCCAGCAGCAAGGACAGCTTAGGTGAAAAACTGTTTTTT. Translation gives CASSKDSLGEKLFF.

The V gene is TRBV7-3, the J gene TRBJ2-1; 7 bases match TRBD2. The CDR3 has 15 amino acids. CDR1 is SGHTA and CDR2 is FQGTGA in the germline V gene. With V trimmed by 5 bases and J by 6 bases, 10 bases remained unmatched. The CDR3, as DNA: TGTGCCAGCAGCCCCCAACTAGCGCTGGTCAATGAGCAGTTCTTC. Protein sequence: CASSPQLALVNEQFF.

The J gene is TRBJ1-3, the V gene TRBV2; D gene unclear. The CDR3 is 13 amino acids. Trimming left V 4 bases short and J 4 bases short, with 8 bases between. Germline values: CDR1 SNHLY, CDR2 FYNNEI. The CDR3 spells CASSGHYGNTIYF. The CDR3 nucleotides are TGTGCCAGCAGTGGACATTACGGAAACACCATATATTTT.

Worth noting for this clone: This CDR3 is also generated by other DNA sequences in the sample. The V and J genes are TRBV28 and TRBJ2-5; 7 bases fit TRBD2. From germline, CDR1 is MDHEN and CDR2 SYDVKM. The CDR3 has 13 amino acids. V shed 5 bases, J shed 5 bases, and the junction held 5 bases outside the gene matches. The CDR3 DNA follows: TGTGCCAGCAGTCTCGGGCGGGAGGAGACCCAGTACTTC. It codes for CASSLGREETQYF.

As concerns this clone: An end of the junction does not agree with germline; a read error may underlie this. This sequence joins TRBV19 and TRBJ2-2; 8 bases align to TRBD2. Germline V gene data show CDR1 as LNHDA and CDR2 as SQIVND (reference sequence). CDR3 length: 14 residues. This CDR3 reads CASSIAGTNGELFF. The CDR3 nucleotides are TGTGCCAGTAGCATAGCGGGAACAAACGGGGAGCTGTTTTTT.

V is TRBV29-1 and J is TRBJ2-7, with TRBD2 identical over 11 bases. J gave up 6 bases and V 6 bases, and 7 bases lay outside the gene matches. The germline CDR1 and CDR2 sequences are SQVTM and ANQGSEA. This CDR3 is built from 13 residues. The CDR3, as DNA: TGCAGCGTCCGTAGCGGGAGGGCCGGCGAGCAGTACTTC. This gives the protein CSVRSGRAGEQYF.

This clone was counted a few times. The rearrangement uses TRBV5-1 and TRBJ1-5; the match to TRBD1 covers 8 bases. The CDR3 runs 15 residues. The germline V gene encodes CDR1 SGHRS and CDR2 YFSETQ. The trim removed 2 bases at V and 3 bases at J, leaving 4 bases unmatched. CDR3 sequence: CASSFTGQDNQPQHF. The CDR3 DNA is TGCGCCAGCAGCTTCACGGGACAGGACAATCAGCCCCAGCATTTT.

The V call is TRBV4-1, the J call TRBJ2-1; 10 bases fit TRBD1. V lost 1 base, J lost 5 bases, and 8 bases stayed unmatched. CDR1 MGHRA and CDR2 YSYEKL come from the germline V gene. The CDR3 sequence is 17 residues long. CDR3: CASSQGRGTGVDNEQFF. The CDR3 nucleotides are TGCGCCAGCAGCCAAGGGAGGGGGACAGGGGTGGACAATGAGCAGTTCTTC.

The V call is TRBV20-1, the J call TRBJ2-1; weak D call: TRBD2 (5 bases). CDR1 and CDR2 from the germline V gene are DFQATT and SNEGSKA (reference sequence). The CDR3 runs 11 residues. Trimming took off 6 bases at V and 12 bases at J, with 15 bases between the two ends. The CDR3 region is CSANREYGQFF. DNA for the CDR3: TGCAGTGCCAACCGGGAATATGGGCAGTTCTTC.

The DNA for the CDR3 is TGTGCCAGTAGTCCTTTGGCGGGAGGGACAAATGAGCAGTTCTTC. Translating it yields CASSPLAGGTNEQFF. The chain uses TRBV19 and TRBJ2-1, with 9 bases identical to TRBD2. The germline V gene has CDR1 LNHDA and CDR2 SQIVND (reference sequence). The CDR3 is made up of 15 amino acids. With 5 bases clipped from V and 7 bases from J, the junction kept 9 bases outside the gene matches.

V usage is TRBV11-2 and J usage is TRBJ2-7, with D possibly TRBD1 on 5 matching bases. Trimming left V 5 bases short and J 5 bases short, with 10 bases between. CDR3 length equals 12 residues. Germline V gene lookup returns CDR1 SGHAT and CDR2 FQNNGV. As DNA, the CDR3 is TGTGCCAGCAGCCGCGACAGAAACGAGCAGTACTTC. Translated, it gives CASSRDRNEQYF. Complete variable domain (other parts from reference TRBV11-2 and TRBJ2-7): EAGVAQSPRYKIIEKRQSVAFWCNPISGHATLYWYQQILGQGPKLLIQFQNNGVVDDSQLPKDRFSAERLKGVDSTLKIQPAKLEDSAVYLCASSRDRNEQYFGPGTRLTVT.

The chain employs TRBV29-1 and TRBJ1-1; 7 bases are shared with TRBD1. The CDR3 sequence is 15 residues long. With V trimmed by 7 bases and J by 4 bases, 15 bases remained unmatched. Germline values: CDR1 SQVTM, CDR2 ANQGSEA. For the CDR3, the DNA is TGCAGCGCGACTCAGACAGGGTGGAGTGGCACTGAAGCTTTCTTT. This gives the protein CSATQTGWSGTEAFF.